The source of this T cell receptor (beta chain) is a study of OX40 agonist ivuxolimab in advanced cancers. Study-level information: Melanoma, hepatocellular carcinoma, head and neck or renal cell cancer occurred in dose-escalation patients. Study-wide findings and caveats: The study observed clonal expansion of CD4+ and CD8+ blood T cells by week 6 at 0.1 to 3.0 mg/kg. Expansion of clones was among the lowest in partial responders at 0.1-3.0 mg/kg. Specificity for antigen went undetermined in the expanded peripheral T cells.

Looked up from germline, CDR1 is MNHNS and CDR2 is SASEGT. V gave up 7 bases and J gave up 5 bases, with 16 bases separating them. This CDR3 region has 14 residues. On this clone itself: Its antigen is still unknown.

Method: immunoSEQ multiplex PCR; TCRdb's copy keeps in-frame clones and lacks some. The sample lists around 53,000 clones; 84% were seen once. This TCR was recovered from an adult with an advanced solid tumor such as melanoma, head and neck, liver or kidney cancer. The chain uses TRBV6-1 and TRBJ2-3; possible D gene TRBD2, 5 bases. This sample comprised CD4+ or CD8+ T cells sorted from blood, obtained in a trial of the OX40 agonist ivuxolimab. The CDR3 bases are TGTGCCAGCACGGGAAGAGGAAGCGAAGATACGCAGTATTTT. Encoded protein: CASTGRGSEDTQYF.